Listed below are T cell receptor beta chains from one sample, sequenced in a study of Graves' ophthalmopathy and Graves' hyperthyroidism. TCRdb independently ran MiXCR on the multiplex PCR reads; one entry per CDR3 protein. The sample contains about 230,000 distinct CDR3 sequences, around 45% of which appear only once. Sequencing was carried out using peripheral blood. Receptors originate from an adult man with Graves' ophthalmopathy. Each CDR3 is given with its conserved first and last residue. The order of the fields is V gene, clone size, D gene, J gene, CDR3 protein, CDR3 DNA. A D gene is named only where the DNA matches it firmly. Clone size appears in some rows only: once, few, many, or a class for an expanded clone.

>TRBV7-9|few|.|TRBJ2-5
CASSSALQETQYF
TGTGCCAGCAGCTCGGCCCTCCAAGAGACCCAGTACTTC
>TRBV6-5|.|.|TRBJ1-6
CASSLKVIVHNSPLHF
TGTGCCAGCAGTCTTAAGGTGATCGTCCATAATTCACCCCTCCACTTT
>TRBV20-1|many|TRBD1|TRBJ2-7
CSPEGQGAEEQYF
TGCAGTCCCGAGGGACAGGGGGCGGAGGAGCAGTACTTC
>TRBV11-1|few|TRBD1|TRBJ1-5
CASSRGQGSPQHF
TGTGCCAGCAGCCGGGGACAGGGGAGTCCCCAGCATTTT
>TRBV6-4|.|TRBD1|TRBJ1-5
CASSDPGQGEYSNQPQHF
TGTGCCAGCAGTGACCCGGGACAGGGGGAGTATAGCAATCAGCCCCAGCATTTT
>TRBV7-2|.|.|TRBJ1-3
CASSLDWQGNTIYF
TGTGCCAGCAGCTTAGATTGGCAAGGTAACACCATATACTTT
>TRBV19|few|.|TRBJ1-5
CASSILHQPQHF
TGTGCCAGTAGTATACTCCATCAGCCCCAGCATTTT
>TRBV9|.|.|TRBJ2-5
CASSVAVGETQYF
TGTGCCAGCAGCGTAGCGGTAGGAGAGACCCAGTACTTC
>TRBV20-1|.|TRBD1|TRBJ1-1
CSAPRTGVNTEAFF
TGCAGTGCTCCACGGACAGGGGTGAACACTGAAGCTTTCTTT
>TRBV4-1|few|.|TRBJ1-2
CASSQGPILGYTF
TGCGCCAGCAGCCAAGGACCGATCTTAGGCTACACCTTC
>TRBV19|.|.|TRBJ1-5
CASSRQDGQPQHF
TGTGCCAGTAGTCGACAGGACGGTCAGCCCCAGCATTTT
>TRBV29-1|.|.|TRBJ2-2
CSVEGVRAGELFF
TGCAGCGTTGAAGGGGTTCGGGCGGGGGAGCTGTTTTTT
>TRBV10-3|few|TRBD1|TRBJ1-5
CAAGTVSIGGNQPQHF
TGTGCCGCGGGGACAGTCTCTATCGGGGGCAATCAGCCCCAGCATTTT
>TRBV2|few|TRBD1|TRBJ1-4
CASSSGTGEEKLFF
TGTGCCAGCAGTTCCGGGACAGGGGAAGAAAAACTGTTTTTT
>TRBV24-1|few|.|TRBJ1-5
CATSDTGWGQPQHF
TGTGCCACCAGTGATACAGGGTGGGGTCAGCCCCAGCATTTT
>TRBV24-1|few|.|TRBJ1-5
CATSDQNQPQHF
TGTGCCACCAGTGACCAGAATCAGCCCCAGCATTTT
>TRBV12-3/TRBV12-4|.|TRBD1|TRBJ1-1
CASSPWPGGRTEAFF
TGTGCCAGCAGTCCCTGGCCAGGGGGGCGCACTGAAGCTTTCTTT
>TRBV4-1|.|.|TRBJ2-3
CASRREGITQYF
TGCGCCAGCAGGCGCGAGGGGATTACGCAGTATTTT
>TRBV29-1|few|.|TRBJ2-7
CSVDGAGIRPYEQYF
TGCAGCGTTGATGGAGCCGGAATACGTCCCTACGAGCAGTACTTC
>TRBV6-1|few|TRBD1|TRBJ1-1
CASREDRDYTEAFF
TGTGCCAGCAGAGAGGACAGGGACTACACTGAAGCTTTCTTT
>TRBV15|.|.|TRBJ2-7
CATSRTGESYEQYF
TGTGCCACCAGCCGTACCGGGGAATCCTACGAGCAGTACTTC
>TRBV20-1|few|.|TRBJ2-5
CSAMERETQYF
TGCAGTGCCATGGAACGAGAGACCCAGTACTTC
>TRBV2|.|.|TRBJ1-4
CASSQWGSEKLFF
TGTGCCAGCAGCCAATGGGGAAGTGAAAAACTGTTTTTT
>TRBV20-1|few|.|TRBJ2-2
CSARVSGELFF
TGCAGTGCTAGGGTCAGCGGGGAGCTGTTTTTT
>TRBV7-9|.|TRBD2|TRBJ2-5
CASKPSGVGETQYF
TGTGCCAGCAAGCCTAGCGGGGTCGGCGAGACCCAGTACTTC
>TRBV9|.|TRBD1|TRBJ1-5
CASSPGQAHQPQHF
TGTGCCAGCAGTCCAGGACAGGCTCATCAGCCCCAGCATTTT
>TRBV12-3/TRBV12-4|many|.|TRBJ1-1
CASNGQTDTEAFF
TGTGCCAGCAACGGGCAAACTGACACTGAAGCTTTCTTT
>TRBV10-3|.|.|TRBJ2-5
CASSETEGRGQETQYF
TGTGCCAGCAGTGAAACGGAGGGCAGGGGGCAAGAGACCCAGTACTTC
>TRBV7-2|.|TRBD1|TRBJ2-7
CASSLGSGGPYEQYF
TGTGCCAGCAGCTTAGGGTCAGGGGGCCCCTACGAGCAGTACTTC
>TRBV9|.|.|TRBJ1-5
CASSQERGPNQPQHF
TGCGCCAGCAGCCAAGAAAGGGGCCCCAATCAGCCCCAGCATTTT
>TRBV9|.|TRBD1|TRBJ2-7
CASSRGGTGEEQYF
TGTGCCAGCAGCAGGGGGGGGACAGGGGAAGAGCAGTACTTC
>TRBV12-3/TRBV12-4|.|.|TRBJ2-7
CASSLGGVSYEQYF
TGTGCCAGCAGTTTGGGAGGAGTGTCCTACGAGCAGTACTTC
>TRBV11-2|.|.|TRBJ1-5
CASSPRPDSNQPQHF
TGTGCCAGCAGTCCCCGGCCGGATAGCAATCAGCCCCAGCATTTT
>TRBV15|many|.|TRBJ2-5
CATSRTRAGETQYF
TGTGCCACCAGCAGGACTAGGGCCGGGGAGACCCAGTACTTC
>TRBV7-2|.|.|TRBJ1-2
CASSLDKGRVGYGYTF
TGTGCCAGCAGCTTAGATAAAGGCAGGGTCGGCTATGGCTACACCTTC
>TRBV29-1|.|.|TRBJ1-1
CSVEGDGQGTEAFF
TGCAGCGTTGAAGGGGACGGACAAGGAACTGAAGCTTTCTTT
>TRBV7-8|.|.|TRBJ1-2
CASSSPIWGAEGYTF
TGTGCCAGCAGCTCCCCCATATGGGGGGCGGAGGGCTACACCTTC
>TRBV15|many|TRBD1|TRBJ2-7
CATSILTGSEQYF
TGTGCCACCAGCATCCTGACAGGGTCCGAGCAGTACTTC
>TRBV12-3/TRBV12-4|.|.|TRBJ1-5
CASSLGQINQPQHF
TGTGCCAGCAGTTTGGGGCAGATCAATCAGCCCCAGCATTTT
>TRBV3-1|.|.|TRBJ2-7
CASSQAEGFYSYEQYF
TGTGCCAGCAGCCAAGCTGAGGGCTTTTACTCCTACGAGCAGTACTTC
>TRBV7-8|.|.|TRBJ1-1
CASSQSDQNTEAFF
TGCGCCAGCAGCCAATCCGACCAGAACACTGAAGCTTTCTTT
>TRBV20-1|few|.|TRBJ2-5
CSASQPTGQETQYF
TGCAGTGCTAGCCAGCCGACAGGACAAGAGACCCAGTACTTC
>TRBV18|.|.|TRBJ2-1
CASSLQRTEGFF
TGTGCCAGCTCATTACAAAGGACAGAGGGGTTCTTC
>TRBV10-2|few|TRBD1|TRBJ2-7
CASSGGTGASYEQYF
TGCGCCAGCAGTGGGGGGACAGGGGCCTCCTACGAGCAGTACTTC
>TRBV20-1|once|TRBD1|TRBJ2-7
CSVGQASDEQYF
TGCAGTGTGGGACAGGCATCAGACGAGCAGTACTTC
>TRBV20-1|many|.|TRBJ1-1
CSANDRSFF
TGCAGTGCCAATGACCGGTCTTTCTTT
>TRBV10-3|.|TRBD1|TRBJ1-2
CASSYSIPQGDYGYTF
TGTGCCAGCAGTTACTCCATCCCTCAGGGGGACTATGGCTACACCTTC
>TRBV7-9|few|TRBD2|TRBJ2-2
CASSAGLAGITGELFF
TGTGCCAGCAGTGCGGGACTAGCGGGAATAACCGGGGAGCTGTTTTTT
>TRBV20-1|.|.|TRBJ1-2
CSARLSGTEIYTF
TGCAGTGCTAGACTATCCGGGACGGAGATTTACACCTTC
>TRBV13|.|TRBD2|TRBJ2-5
CASSSHLGGSETQYF
TGTGCCAGCAGCTCCCACCTGGGGGGGTCCGAGACCCAGTACTTC
>TRBV3-1|.|.|TRBJ1-1
CASSQEGGAEAFF
TGTGCCAGCAGCCAAGAAGGAGGGGCTGAAGCTTTCTTT
>TRBV3-1|.|.|TRBJ1-1
CASSHEGRTEAFF
TGTGCCAGCAGCCATGAGGGGAGGACTGAAGCTTTCTTT
>TRBV20-1|.|TRBD1|TRBJ1-2
CSAPPGQGLYLNYGYTF
TGCAGTGCTCCACCGGGACAGGGCCTGTACCTTAACTATGGCTACACCTTC
>TRBV19|.|TRBD1|TRBJ1-1
CATKRGQGVRTEAFF
TGTGCCACCAAGCGTGGGCAGGGGGTCCGGACTGAAGCTTTCTTT
>TRBV20-1|.|TRBD1|TRBJ2-7
CSATPGQGHSYEQYF
TGCAGTGCTACACCGGGACAGGGGCACTCCTACGAGCAGTACTTC
>TRBV4-1|.|.|TRBJ1-5
CASSQDGPSYSNQPQHF
TGCGCCAGCAGCCAAGACGGTCCTTCTTATAGCAATCAGCCCCAGCATTTT